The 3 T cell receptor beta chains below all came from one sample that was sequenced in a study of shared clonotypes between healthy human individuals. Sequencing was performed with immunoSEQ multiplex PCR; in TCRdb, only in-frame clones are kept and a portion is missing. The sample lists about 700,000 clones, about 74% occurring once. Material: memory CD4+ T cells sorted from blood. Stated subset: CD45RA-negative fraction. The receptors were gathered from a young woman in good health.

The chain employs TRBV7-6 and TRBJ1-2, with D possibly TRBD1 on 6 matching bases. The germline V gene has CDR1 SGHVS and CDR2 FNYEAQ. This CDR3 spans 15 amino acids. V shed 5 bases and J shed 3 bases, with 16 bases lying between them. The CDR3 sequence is CASSPYRVGDYGYTF. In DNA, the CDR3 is TGTGCCAGCAGCCCTTACAGGGTTGGGGACTATGGCTACACCTTC.

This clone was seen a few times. The CDR3 sequence is CATSPGVTNEKLFF. The CDR3 DNA reads as TGTGCCACCAGCCCAGGGGTAACTAATGAAAAACTGTTTTTT. This chain joins TRBV15 and TRBJ1-4, with D possibly matching TRBD1 (6 bases). The CDR3 is 14 amino acids. V was clipped by 5 bases and J by 1 base, with 8 bases between them. Germline V gives CDR1 LNHNV, CDR2 YYDKDF (reference sequence).

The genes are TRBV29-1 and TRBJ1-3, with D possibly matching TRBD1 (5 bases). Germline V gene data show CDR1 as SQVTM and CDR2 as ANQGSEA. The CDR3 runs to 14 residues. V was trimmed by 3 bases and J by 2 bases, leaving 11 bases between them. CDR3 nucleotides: TGCAGCGTTGAGTTTGGGGCAGCTGGAAACACCATATATTTT. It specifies CSVEFGAAGNTIYF.